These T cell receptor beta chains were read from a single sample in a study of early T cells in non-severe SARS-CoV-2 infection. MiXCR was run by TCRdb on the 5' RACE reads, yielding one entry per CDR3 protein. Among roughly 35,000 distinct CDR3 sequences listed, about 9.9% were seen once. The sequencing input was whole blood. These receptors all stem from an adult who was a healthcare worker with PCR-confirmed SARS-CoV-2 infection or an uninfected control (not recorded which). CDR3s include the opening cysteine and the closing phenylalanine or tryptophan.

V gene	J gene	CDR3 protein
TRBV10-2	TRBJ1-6	CASSEATARNSPLHF
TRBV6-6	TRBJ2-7	CASSYSAGESYSYEQYF
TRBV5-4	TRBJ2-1	CASSLSPSRDEQFF
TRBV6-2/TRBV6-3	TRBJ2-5	CASSYGEGIRPYF
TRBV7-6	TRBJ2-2	CASSQGAGMNTGELFF
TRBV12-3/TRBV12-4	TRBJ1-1	CASTARAVTEAFF
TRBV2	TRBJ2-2	CASTPGGNTGELFF
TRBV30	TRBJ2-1	CAWSGRDEQFF
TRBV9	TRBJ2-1	CASSPNSGGAYEQFF
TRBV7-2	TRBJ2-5	CASSPGETQYF
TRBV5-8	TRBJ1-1	CASSLGQGLVGTEAFF
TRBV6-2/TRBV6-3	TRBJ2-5	CASSPTEETQYF
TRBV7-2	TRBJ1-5	CASSPPPSYSNQPQHF
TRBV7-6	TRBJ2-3	CASSLDLAGDTDTQYF
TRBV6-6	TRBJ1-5	CASRMTGRDQPQHF
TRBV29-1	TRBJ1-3	CSVGVPGNTIYF
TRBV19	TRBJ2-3	CASSILGGDGYF
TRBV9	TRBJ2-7	CASSVASSSYEQYF
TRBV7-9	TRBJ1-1	CASRVTGANTEAFF
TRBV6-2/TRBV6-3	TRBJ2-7	CASLLYGGSSYEQYF
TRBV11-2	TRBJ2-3	CASSLDPSGGTRDTQYF
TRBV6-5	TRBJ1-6	CASRRGNSPLHF
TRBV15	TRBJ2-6	CATQQGAAGANVLTF
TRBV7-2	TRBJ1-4	CASSPTGSTNEKLFF
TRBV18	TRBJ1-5	CASSPGTDQPQHF
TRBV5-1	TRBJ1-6	CASSLETGASPLHF
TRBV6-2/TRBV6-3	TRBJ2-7	CASRRTVSSYEQYF